One sample yielded the 3 T cell receptor beta chains listed below, sequenced in a study of cytomegalovirus exposure and HLA in healthy donors. Primers for the PCR totalled 60 Vbeta and 13 Jbeta. Using immunoSEQ multiplex PCR, the repertoire was profiled, and TCRdb retains in-frame clones only, with some absent. The sample lists over 200,000 clones, roughly 79% occurring once. The specimen sequenced was PBMCs. Source of these receptors: a woman aged 35 to 49 in good health and CMV-seronegative.

This clone showed up just a few times. This chain uses TRBV9 with TRBJ2-7; 7 bases align to TRBD1. V shed 0 bases, J shed 0 bases, and the junction held 9 bases outside the gene matches. Germline CDR1 and CDR2: SGDLS and YYNGEE. This CDR3 region has 17 residues. CDR3 in amino acids: CASSVGVRGQSSYEQYF. The CDR3, as DNA: TGTGCCAGCAGCGTAGGGGTGAGGGGACAGAGCTCCTACGAGCAGTACTTC.

This sequence joins TRBV6-6 and TRBJ2-7, with 8 bases matching TRBD1. This CDR3 has 14 amino acids. Germline assignment: CDR1 MNHNY and CDR2 SVGAGI (reference sequence). The trim removed 6 bases at V and 2 bases at J, leaving 6 bases unmatched. DNA of the CDR3: TGTGCCAGCAGGAGGACAGGGAGCCCCTACGAGCAGTACTTC. Translated: CASRRTGSPYEQYF.

The chain recombines TRBV7-9 with TRBJ1-2; the D is unclear. Germline V CDR1 and CDR2: SEHNR, FQNEAQ (reference sequence). CDR3 size: 15 residues. The ends were cut back, 1 base at V and 6 bases at J, with 15 bases in the middle. The CDR3 is CASSLEYRKPDGYTF. In nucleotides, the CDR3 is TGTGCCAGCAGCTTAGAATACAGAAAGCCCGATGGCTACACCTTC.